This T cell receptor (beta chain) was observed in a study of T cell repertoires in cytomegalovirus infection. Study-wide background: Public TCR beta signatures indicated both CMV infection and matching HLA type. Study outcomes and limitations: There were carriers of CMV plus the relevant HLA, and cumulative public TCR beta family frequency identified them. HLA-C-restricted CMV-specific TCR beta clonotypes prevailed in the ex vivo response.

TCRdb itself ran the reads through MiXCR, one entry per CDR3 protein. The sample has about 770,000 distinct CDR3 sequences; almost 30% are singletons. Comment on this clonotype: Its antigen is as yet unknown.

The material sequenced was cultured CD8+ T cells from PBMCs, taken from culture after CMV antigen stimulation. The source of this sequence is a human donor in good health (CMV status not recorded). Some clones in this sample may be carry-over from other donors' samples.

The CDR3 loop reads CSARTGVVTGELFF. CDR3 DNA sequence: TGCAGTGCTAGGACAGGGGTAGTAACCGGGGAGCTGTTTTTT. The chain links TRBV20-1 to TRBJ2-2; the match to TRBD1 covers 8 bases. V lost 3 bases and J lost 5; bases outside the gene matches: 5. This CDR3 has 14 amino acids. Germline V gene sequence: CDR1 DFQATT, CDR2 SNEGSKA (reference sequence).